This TCR beta chain was sequenced in a study of blood T cell repertoires in COVID-19. Study details: Material from acute and convalescent COVID-19 was sourced from the United States, Italy and Spain.

This CDR3 has 15 residues. After removal of 5 bases from V and 1 base from J, the junction contained 5 bases not matched to a gene. The germline CDR1 and CDR2 sequences are SGHAT and FQNNGV. In the authors' methods: Estimation of nucleated cell counts relied on the amplification of reference gene primers. Data came from immunoSEQ multiplex PCR; TCRdb stores just in-frame clones and leaves some out. The V and J calls and clone size were taken over from that table, and D and trimming were inferred from the DNA. The sample has about 210,000 clones, 80% to 90% seen once; the top ten hold 6% to 8.5%. The clonotype was recovered from a woman aged 50 to 65 with active or convalescent COVID-19. The sequenced material came from peripheral blood. The chain has TRBV11-2 and TRBJ2-1; TRBD1 agrees at 7 bases. CDR3 coding DNA: TGTGCCAGCAGCCTACGACAGGGTTCCTACAATGAGCAGTTCTTC. Its protein product is CASSLRQGSYNEQFF.